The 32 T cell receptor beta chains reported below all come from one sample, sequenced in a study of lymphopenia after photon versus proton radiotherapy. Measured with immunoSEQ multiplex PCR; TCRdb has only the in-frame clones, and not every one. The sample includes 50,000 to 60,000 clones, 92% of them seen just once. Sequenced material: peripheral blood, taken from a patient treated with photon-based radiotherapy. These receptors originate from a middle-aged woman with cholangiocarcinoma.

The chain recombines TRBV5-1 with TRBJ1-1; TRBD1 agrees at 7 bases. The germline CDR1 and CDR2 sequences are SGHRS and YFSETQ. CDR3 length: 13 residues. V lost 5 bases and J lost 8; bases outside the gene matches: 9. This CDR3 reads CASSRDRAPEAFF. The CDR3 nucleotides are TGCGCCAGCAGTAGAGACAGGGCCCCAGAAGCTTTCTTT.

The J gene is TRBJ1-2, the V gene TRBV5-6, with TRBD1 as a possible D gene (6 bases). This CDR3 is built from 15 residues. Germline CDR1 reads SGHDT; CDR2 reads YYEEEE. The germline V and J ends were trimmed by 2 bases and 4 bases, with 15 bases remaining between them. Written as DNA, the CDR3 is TGTGCCAGCAGCTTAATCCCGGGGGCGTTCTATGGCTACACCTTC. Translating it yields CASSLIPGAFYGYTF.

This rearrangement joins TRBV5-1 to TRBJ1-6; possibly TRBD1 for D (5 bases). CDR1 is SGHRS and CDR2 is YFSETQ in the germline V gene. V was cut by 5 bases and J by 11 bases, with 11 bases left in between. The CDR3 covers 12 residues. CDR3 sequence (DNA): TGCGCCAGCAGGGGGGGGAGTCCACCCCTCCACTTT. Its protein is CASRGGSPPLHF.

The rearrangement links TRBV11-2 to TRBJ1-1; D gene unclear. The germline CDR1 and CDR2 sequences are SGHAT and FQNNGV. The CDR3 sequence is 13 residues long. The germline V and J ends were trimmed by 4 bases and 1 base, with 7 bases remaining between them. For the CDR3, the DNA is TGTGCCAGCAGCTCCGTACCGAACACTGAAGCTTTCTTT. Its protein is CASSSVPNTEAFF.

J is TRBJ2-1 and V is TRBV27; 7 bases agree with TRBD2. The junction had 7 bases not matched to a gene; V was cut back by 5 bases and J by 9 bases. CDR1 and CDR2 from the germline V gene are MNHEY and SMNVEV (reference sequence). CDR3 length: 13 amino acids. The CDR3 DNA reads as TGTGCCAGCAGTCGGTGGGAGGGCGCTGAGCAGTTCTTC. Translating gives CASSRWEGAEQFF.

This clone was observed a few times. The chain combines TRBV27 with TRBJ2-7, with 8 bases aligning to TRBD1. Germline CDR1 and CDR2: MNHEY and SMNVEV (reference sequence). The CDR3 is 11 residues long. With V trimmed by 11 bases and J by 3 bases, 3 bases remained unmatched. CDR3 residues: CACGQGYEQYF. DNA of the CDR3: TGTGCCTGCGGACAGGGCTACGAGCAGTACTTC.

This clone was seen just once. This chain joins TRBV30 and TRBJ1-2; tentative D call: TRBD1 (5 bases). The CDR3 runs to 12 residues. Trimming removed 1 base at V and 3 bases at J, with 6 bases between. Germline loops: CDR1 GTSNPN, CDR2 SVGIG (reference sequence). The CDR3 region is CAWSAGDYGYTF. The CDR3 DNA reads TGTGCCTGGAGTGCGGGGGACTATGGCTACACCTTC.

The CDR3 bases are TGTGCCAGCACCCCGACAGGGGGCGATCAGCCCCAGCATTTT. Amino acid sequence: CASTPTGGDQPQHF. The rearrangement links TRBV2 to TRBJ1-5, with 10 bases matching TRBD1. This CDR3 has 14 amino acids. Germline loops: CDR1 SNHLY, CDR2 FYNNEI. Unmatched junction bases numbered 5, after V lost 7 bases and J lost 5 bases.

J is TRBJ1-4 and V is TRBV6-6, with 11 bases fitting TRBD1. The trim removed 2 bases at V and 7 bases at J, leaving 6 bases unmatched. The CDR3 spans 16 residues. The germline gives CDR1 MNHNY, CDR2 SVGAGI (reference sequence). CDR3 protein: CASSYLGQGGGEKLFF. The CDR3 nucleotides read TGTGCCAGCAGTTACCTGGGACAGGGGGGGGGTGAAAAACTGTTTTTT.

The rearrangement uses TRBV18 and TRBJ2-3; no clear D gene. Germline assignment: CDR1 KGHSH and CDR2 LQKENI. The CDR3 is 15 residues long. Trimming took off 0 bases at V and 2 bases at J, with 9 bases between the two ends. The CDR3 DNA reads TGTGCCAGCTCACCACCGAGTGGTTACACAGATACGCAGTATTTT. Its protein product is CASSPPSGYTDTQYF.

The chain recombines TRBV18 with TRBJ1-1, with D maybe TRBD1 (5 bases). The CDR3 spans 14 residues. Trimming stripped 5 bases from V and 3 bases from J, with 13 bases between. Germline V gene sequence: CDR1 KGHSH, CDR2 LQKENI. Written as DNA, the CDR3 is TGTGCCAGCTCAGTCCGGGGGGGAGACACTGAAGCTTTCTTT. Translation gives CASSVRGGDTEAFF.

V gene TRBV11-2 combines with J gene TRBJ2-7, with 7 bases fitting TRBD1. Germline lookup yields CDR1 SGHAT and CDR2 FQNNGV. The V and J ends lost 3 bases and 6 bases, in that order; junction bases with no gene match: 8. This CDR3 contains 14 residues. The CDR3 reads CASSFRDKGAEQYF. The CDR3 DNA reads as TGTGCCAGCAGCTTTCGCGACAAGGGGGCCGAGCAGTACTTC.

The CDR3 loop reads CASSVAGGPYEQYF. In nucleotides, the CDR3 is TGTGCCAGCAGTGTAGCGGGGGGACCCTACGAGCAGTACTTC. The J gene is TRBJ2-7, the V gene TRBV6-1, with 10 positions matching TRBD2. Germline-derived CDR1 and CDR2 are MNHNS and SASEGT. The CDR3 sequence is 14 residues long. V gave up 4 bases and J gave up 2 bases; unmatched junction bases: 2.

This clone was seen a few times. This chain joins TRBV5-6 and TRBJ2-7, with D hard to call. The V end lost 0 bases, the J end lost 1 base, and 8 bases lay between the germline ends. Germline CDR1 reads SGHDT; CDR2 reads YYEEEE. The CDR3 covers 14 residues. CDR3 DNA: TGTGCCAGCAGCTTGGGTGGGGATTCCTACGAGCAGTACTTC. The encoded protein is CASSLGGDSYEQYF. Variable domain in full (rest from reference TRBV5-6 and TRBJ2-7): DAGVTQSPTHLIKTRGQQVTLRCSPKSGHDTVSWYQQALGQGPQFIFQYYEEEERQRGNFPDRFSGHQFPNYSSELNVNALLLGDSALYLCASSLGGDSYEQYFGPGTRLTVT.

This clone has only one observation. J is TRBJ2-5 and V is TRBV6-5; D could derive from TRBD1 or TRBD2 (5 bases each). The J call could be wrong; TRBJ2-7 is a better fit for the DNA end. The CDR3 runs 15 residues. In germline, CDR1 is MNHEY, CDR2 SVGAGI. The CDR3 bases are TGTGCCAGCAGTCCCCGGGACGCCCCCTCCTACGAGCAGTACTTC. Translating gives CASSPRDAPSYEQYF.

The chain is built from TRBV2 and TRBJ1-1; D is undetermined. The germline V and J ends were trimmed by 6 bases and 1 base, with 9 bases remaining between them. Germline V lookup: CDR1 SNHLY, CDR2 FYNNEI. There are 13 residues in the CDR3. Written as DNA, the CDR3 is TGTGCCAGCAGCGGGGTTGGGAACACTGAAGCTTTCTTT. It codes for CASSGVGNTEAFF. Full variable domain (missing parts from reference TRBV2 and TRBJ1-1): EPEVTQTPSHQVTQMGQEVILRCVPISNHLYFYWYRQILGQKVEFLVSFYNNEISEKSEIFDDQFSVERPDGSNFTLKIRSTKLEDSAMYFCASSGVGNTEAFFGQGTRLTVV.

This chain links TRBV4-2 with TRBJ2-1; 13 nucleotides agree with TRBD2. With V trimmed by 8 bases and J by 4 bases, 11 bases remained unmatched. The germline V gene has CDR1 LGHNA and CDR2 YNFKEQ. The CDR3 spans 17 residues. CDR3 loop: CASEEGTSGVTYNEQFF. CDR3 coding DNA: TGTGCCAGCGAAGAGGGGACTAGCGGGGTTACTTACAATGAGCAGTTCTTC.

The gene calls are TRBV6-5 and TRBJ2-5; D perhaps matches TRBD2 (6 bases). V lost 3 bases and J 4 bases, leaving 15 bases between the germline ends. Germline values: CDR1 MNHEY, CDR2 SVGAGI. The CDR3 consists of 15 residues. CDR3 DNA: TGTGCCAGCAGTTATGGTGGGGAGGTTCGAGAGACCCAGTACTTC. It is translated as CASSYGGEVRETQYF.

The CDR3 nucleotides are TGTGCCAGCAGTGCCAGGAACACTGAAGCTTTCTTT. Translation gives CASSARNTEAFF. The chain employs TRBV2 and TRBJ1-1, with D uncertain. This CDR3 region has 12 residues. Trimming removed 4 bases at V and 1 base at J, with 4 bases between. Germline V gives CDR1 SNHLY, CDR2 FYNNEI.

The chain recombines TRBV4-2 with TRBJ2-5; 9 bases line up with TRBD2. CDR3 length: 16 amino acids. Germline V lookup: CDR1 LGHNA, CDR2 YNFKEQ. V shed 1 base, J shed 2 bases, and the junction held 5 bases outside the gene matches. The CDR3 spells CASSQATSGSQETQYF. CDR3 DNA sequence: TGTGCCAGCAGCCAAGCGACTAGCGGTTCTCAAGAGACCCAGTACTTC.

CDR3 loop: CASSLGPGRTDTQYF. The CDR3 region has the DNA TGTGCCAGCAGCTTGGGTCCGGGGAGGACAGATACGCAGTATTTT. This chain links TRBV5-4 with TRBJ2-3; weak D call: TRBD2 (6 bases). This CDR3 is 15 amino acids long. The V gene lost 0 bases and the J gene lost 3 bases, with 11 bases spanning the gap. CDR1 and CDR2 (germline): SGHNT, YYREEE (reference sequence).

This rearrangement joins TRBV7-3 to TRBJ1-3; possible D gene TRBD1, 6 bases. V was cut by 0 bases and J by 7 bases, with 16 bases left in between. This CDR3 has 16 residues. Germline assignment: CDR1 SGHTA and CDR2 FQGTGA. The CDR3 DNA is TGTGCCAGCAGCTTAACTTGGGCAGGGGTCTTCAACACCATATATTTT. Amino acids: CASSLTWAGVFNTIYF. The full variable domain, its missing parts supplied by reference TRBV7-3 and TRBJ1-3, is GAGVSQTPSNKVTEKGKYVELRCDPISGHTALYWYRQSLGQGPEFLIYFQGTGAADDSGLPNDRFFAVRPEGSVSTLKIQRTERGDSAVYLCASSLTWAGVFNTIYFGEGSWLTVV.

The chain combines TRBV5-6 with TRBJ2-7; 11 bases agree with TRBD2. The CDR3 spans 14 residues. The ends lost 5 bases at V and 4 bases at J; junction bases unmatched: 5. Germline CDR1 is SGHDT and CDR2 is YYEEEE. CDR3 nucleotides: TGTGCCAGCAGGGGGACTAGCGGACCTTACGAGCAGTACTTC. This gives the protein CASRGTSGPYEQYF. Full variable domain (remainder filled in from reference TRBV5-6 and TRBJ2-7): DAGVTQSPTHLIKTRGQQVTLRCSPKSGHDTVSWYQQALGQGPQFIFQYYEEEERQRGNFPDRFSGHQFPNYSSELNVNALLLGDSALYLCASRGTSGPYEQYFGPGTRLTVT.

The CDR3 nucleotides are TGTGCCAGCAGCTTGCGGAGAGACTTTTTCACCTCTGGAAACACCATATATTTT. Its protein product is CASSLRRDFFTSGNTIYF. The chain couples TRBV7-2 to TRBJ1-3, with unresolved D. Germline CDR1 reads SGHTA; CDR2 reads FQGNSA. The CDR3 spans 18 residues. With 3 bases removed from V and 0 bases from J, the gap between germline ends came to 18 bases.

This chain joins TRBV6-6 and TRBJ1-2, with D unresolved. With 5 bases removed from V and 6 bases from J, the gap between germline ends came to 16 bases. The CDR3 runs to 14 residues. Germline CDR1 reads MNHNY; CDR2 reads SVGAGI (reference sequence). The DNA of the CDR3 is TGTGCCAGCAGTACCACCGGCACGGCAAATGGCTACACCTTC. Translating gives CASSTTGTANGYTF.

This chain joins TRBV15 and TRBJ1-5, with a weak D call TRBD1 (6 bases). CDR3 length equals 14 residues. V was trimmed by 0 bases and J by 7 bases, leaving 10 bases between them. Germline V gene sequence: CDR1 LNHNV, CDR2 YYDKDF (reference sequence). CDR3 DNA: TGTGCCACCAGCAGAGATCCAGGGGACCAGCCCCAGCATTTT. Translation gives CATSRDPGDQPQHF.

The CDR3 here is CASSATGDEQYF. The CDR3 DNA follows: TGTGCCAGCAGCGCAACAGGGGACGAGCAGTACTTC. This rearrangement joins TRBV7-6 to TRBJ2-7; 7 positions match TRBD1. From germline, CDR1 is SGHVS and CDR2 FNYEAQ. This CDR3 is 12 amino acids long. V lost 5 bases and J lost 5; bases outside the gene matches: 3. Full variable domain (remainder filled in from reference TRBV7-6 and TRBJ2-7): GAGVSQSPRYKVTKRGQDVALRCDPISGHVSLYWYRQALGQGPEFLTYFNYEAQQDKSGLPNDRFSAERPEGSISTLTIQRTEQRDSAMYRCASSATGDEQYFGPGTRLTVT.

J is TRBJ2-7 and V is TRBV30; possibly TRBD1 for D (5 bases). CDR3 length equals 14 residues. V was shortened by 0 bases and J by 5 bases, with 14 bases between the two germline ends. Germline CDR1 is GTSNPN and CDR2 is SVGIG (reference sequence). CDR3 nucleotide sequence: TGTGCCTGGAGTGTACTTGGCAGGGCCCACGAGCAGTACTTC. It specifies CAWSVLGRAHEQYF. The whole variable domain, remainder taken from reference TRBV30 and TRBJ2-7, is SQTIHQWPATLVQPVGSPLSLECTVEGTSNPNLYWYRQAAGRGLQLLFYSVGIGQISSEVPQNLSASRPQDRQFILSSKKLLLSDSGFYLCAWSVLGRAHEQYFGPGTRLTVT.

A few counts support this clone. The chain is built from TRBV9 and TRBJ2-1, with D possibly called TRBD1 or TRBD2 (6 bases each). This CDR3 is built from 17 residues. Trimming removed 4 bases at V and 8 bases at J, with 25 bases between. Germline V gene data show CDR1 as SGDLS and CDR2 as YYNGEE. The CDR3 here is CASSLTLPGAGEDEQFF. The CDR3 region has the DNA TGTGCCAGCAGCCTCACCTTACCGGGGGCCGGCGAGGATGAGCAGTTCTTC.

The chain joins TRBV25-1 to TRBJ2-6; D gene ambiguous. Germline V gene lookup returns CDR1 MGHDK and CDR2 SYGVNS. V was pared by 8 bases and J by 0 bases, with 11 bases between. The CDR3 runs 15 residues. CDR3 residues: CASSDPYSGANVLTF. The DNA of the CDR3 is TGTGCCAGCTCGGATCCCTACTCTGGGGCCAACGTCCTGACTTTC.

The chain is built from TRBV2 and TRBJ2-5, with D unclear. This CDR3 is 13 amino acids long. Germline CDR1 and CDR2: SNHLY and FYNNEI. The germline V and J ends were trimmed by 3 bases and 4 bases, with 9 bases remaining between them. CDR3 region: CASSDSWVETQYF. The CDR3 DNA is TGTGCCAGCAGTGATAGTTGGGTAGAGACCCAGTACTTC. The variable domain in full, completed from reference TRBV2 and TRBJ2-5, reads EPEVTQTPSHQVTQMGQEVILRCVPISNHLYFYWYRQILGQKVEFLVSFYNNEISEKSEIFDDQFSVERPDGSNFTLKIRSTKLEDSAMYFCASSDSWVETQYFGPGTRLLVL.

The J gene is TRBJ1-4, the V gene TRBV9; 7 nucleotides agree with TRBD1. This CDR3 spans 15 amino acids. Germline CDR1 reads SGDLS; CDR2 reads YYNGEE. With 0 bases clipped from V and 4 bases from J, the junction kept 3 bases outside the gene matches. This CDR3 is CASSVGDSYNEKLFF. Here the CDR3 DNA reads TGTGCCAGCAGCGTAGGGGACAGTTATAATGAAAAACTGTTTTTT.